A single sample gave rise to the 20 T cell receptor beta chains below, sequenced in a study of cytomegalovirus exposure and HLA in healthy donors. PCR was performed using 60 Vbeta and 13 Jbeta primers. Profiling relied on immunoSEQ multiplex PCR, and the TCRdb table lists in-frame clones only, not all of them. The data show 99,000 or so clones, over 9.5% seen once. Input material: PBMCs. These receptor sequences come from a middle-aged man in good health and CMV-seropositive.

This clone appeared a few times. The rearrangement joins TRBV6-5 to TRBJ2-3, with 7 bases identical to TRBD2. With V trimmed by 6 bases and J by 2 bases, 2 bases remained unmatched. The CDR3 runs 13 residues. Germline V gives CDR1 MNHEY, CDR2 SVGAGI. CDR3 bases: TGTGCCAGCAGCCGGGACTACACAGATACGCAGTATTTT. It specifies CASSRDYTDTQYF.

This clone showed up just a few times. The chain is built from TRBV7-3 and TRBJ1-2; D uncertain. The germline CDR1 and CDR2 sequences are SGHTA and FQGTGA. The CDR3 sequence is 16 residues long. Trimming took off 2 bases at V and 3 bases at J, with 16 bases between the two ends. The DNA of the CDR3 is TGTGCCAGCAGCTTATGGGCCTCGCCTTTCGACTATGGCTACACCTTC. Translation: CASSLWASPFDYGYTF.

J is TRBJ1-1 and V is TRBV10-3; D gene ambiguous. The CDR3 is 13 residues long. The ends were cut back, 0 bases at V and 8 bases at J, with 10 bases in the middle. Germline CDR1 is ENHRY and CDR2 is SYGVKD. For the CDR3, the DNA is TGTGCCATCAGTGAGTCGAGGGAGAGGGAAGCTTTCTTT. This encodes CAISESREREAFF.

The table lists this clone with a few counts. The chain has TRBV28 and TRBJ1-4; unclear D gene. CDR1 MDHEN and CDR2 SYDVKM come from the germline V gene. Trimming took 5 bases from V and 11 from J, leaving 9 bases between them. The CDR3 contains 11 residues. DNA of the CDR3: TGTGCCAGCAGTCCGACATGGAAACTGTTTTTT. Amino acids: CASSPTWKLFF.

CDR3 bases: TGTGCCAGCAGTTTATCTGGGGGGTCGCCAGGAAACACTGAAGCTTTCTTT. This codes for CASSLSGGSPGNTEAFF. The chain carries TRBV27 and TRBJ1-1, with TRBD1 as a possible D gene (5 bases). This CDR3 is built from 17 residues. Trimming shortened V by 0 bases and J by 2 bases, and 16 bases separated the two germline ends. The germline V gene encodes CDR1 MNHEY and CDR2 SMNVEV (reference sequence).

There are a few counts of this clone. The CDR3 nucleotides read TGTGCCAGCAGTTACTCACGACAGGGTAACACCGGGGAGCTGTTTTTT. This translates into CASSYSRQGNTGELFF. The gene calls are TRBV6-5 and TRBJ2-2; 7 bases match TRBD1. The CDR3 runs to 16 residues. The germline CDR1 and CDR2 sequences are MNHEY and SVGAGI. V dropped 0 bases and J dropped 2; count of bases not matched to a gene: 3.

This clone has a handful of counts. This rearrangement joins TRBV30 to TRBJ2-7, with a possible D match to TRBD2 (5 bases). This CDR3 region has 14 residues. V was trimmed by 0 bases and J by 4 bases, leaving 13 bases between them. Germline CDR1 is GTSNPN and CDR2 is SVGIG (reference sequence). CDR3 coding DNA: TGTGCCTGGAGTGTTGGGAACGGGATTTACGAGCAGTACTTC. Its protein is CAWSVGNGIYEQYF. Complete variable domain (other parts from reference TRBV30 and TRBJ2-7): SQTIHQWPATLVQPVGSPLSLECTVEGTSNPNLYWYRQAAGRGLQLLFYSVGIGQISSEVPQNLSASRPQDRQFILSSKKLLLSDSGFYLCAWSVGNGIYEQYFGPGTRLTVT.

This clone appeared a few times. This sequence joins TRBV6-5 and TRBJ2-5; D might be TRBD1 (6 bases). CDR3 size: 15 residues. Germline CDR1 MNHEY, CDR2 SVGAGI. Trimming removed 4 bases from V and 0 bases from J, with 12 bases in between. CDR3 coding DNA: TGTGCCAGCAGTTCGGGCAGGGGCTACCAAGAGACCCAGTACTTC. As protein: CASSSGRGYQETQYF.

This sequence joins TRBV6-1 and TRBJ2-7; TRBD1 matches 7 bases. The CDR3 covers 15 residues. With V trimmed by 0 bases and J by 3 bases, 5 bases remained unmatched. Germline V gene lookup returns CDR1 MNHNS and CDR2 SASEGT. The CDR3 loop reads CASSEAETGHYEQYF. The CDR3 nucleotides read TGTGCCAGCAGTGAAGCGGAGACAGGGCACTACGAGCAGTACTTC.

This clone has only a few counts. This sequence joins TRBV29-1 and TRBJ1-5; D might be TRBD1 (5 bases). V was pared by 4 bases and J by 4 bases, with 11 bases between. Germline CDR1 SQVTM, CDR2 ANQGSEA. The CDR3 spans 13 residues. The CDR3 nucleotides read TGCAGCGTTGTTTCAGGACAAAATCAGCCCCAGCATTTT. Encoded protein: CSVVSGQNQPQHF.

This clone has more than one count but fewer than ten. The chain is built from TRBV5-1 and TRBJ2-7; possibly TRBD2 for D (6 bases). Germline-derived CDR1 and CDR2 are SGHRS and YFSETQ. Trimming cost V 5 bases and J 0 bases, with 9 bases left between them. The CDR3 spans 13 residues. The CDR3 is CASRKTSSYEQYF. CDR3 nucleotide sequence: TGCGCCAGCAGGAAGACTAGCTCCTACGAGCAGTACTTC. Variable domain in full (rest from reference TRBV5-1 and TRBJ2-7): KAGVTQTPRYLIKTRGQQVTLSCSPISGHRSVSWYQQTPGQGLQFLFEYFSETQRNKGNFPGRFSGRQFSNSRSEMNVSTLELGDSALYLCASRKTSSYEQYFGPGTRLTVT.

This clone was observed a few times. The V gene is TRBV2, the J gene TRBJ2-7; TRBD1 matches 7 bases. Germline lookup yields CDR1 SNHLY and CDR2 FYNNEI. Trimming removed 11 bases from V and 5 bases from J; junction bases left unmatched: 18. The CDR3 has 15 amino acids. The DNA of the CDR3 is TGTGCCTCGGAGCGTGACTGGCAGGGGGAAAACGAGCAGTACTTC. It translates to CASERDWQGENEQYF.

The chain recombines TRBV7-9 with TRBJ1-5; D unclear. The CDR3 spans 14 residues. V shed 0 bases and J shed 4 bases, with 7 bases lying between them. Germline-derived CDR1 and CDR2 are SEHNR and FQNEAQ (reference sequence). Here the CDR3 DNA reads TGTGCCAGCAGCTTAGCGGGAGGTAATCAGCCCCAGCATTTT. Translating it yields CASSLAGGNQPQHF.

This rearrangement joins TRBV28 to TRBJ1-5; a weak D match, TRBD1 (6 bases). CDR1 and CDR2 (germline): MDHEN, SYDVKM. Between the trimmed V and J ends, which lost 6 bases and 1 base, there was a span of 16 bases. This CDR3 is built from 16 residues. The CDR3 loop is CASRPTGTESNQPQHF. CDR3 nucleotides: TGTGCCAGCAGGCCTACAGGGACCGAGAGCAATCAGCCCCAGCATTTT. The variable domain in full, completed from reference TRBV28 and TRBJ1-5, reads DVKVTQSSRYLVKRTGEKVFLECVQDMDHENMFWYRQDPGLGLRLIYFSYDVKMKEKGDIPEGYSVSREKKERFSLILESASTNQTSMYLCASRPTGTESNQPQHFGDGTRLSIL.

This clone was counted many times. V gene TRBV7-9 combines with J gene TRBJ2-7, with TRBD1 as a possible D gene (6 bases). Germline V CDR1 and CDR2: SEHNR, FQNEAQ (reference sequence). The CDR3 has 15 residues. The V gene lost 1 base and the J gene lost 2 bases, with 12 bases spanning the gap. The CDR3 DNA follows: TGTGCCAGCAGCTTAGGACGCCAGGGGCCCTACGAGCAGTACTTC. As protein: CASSLGRQGPYEQYF.

This chain joins TRBV19 and TRBJ2-5, with D perhaps matching TRBD1 (6 bases). Germline V CDR1 and CDR2: LNHDA, SQIVND (reference sequence). The CDR3 extends over 12 amino acids. The V gene lost 3 bases and the J gene lost 5 bases, with 7 bases spanning the gap. The CDR3 sequence is CASSIQGETQYF. CDR3 in DNA: TGTGCCAGTAGTATCCAGGGGGAGACCCAGTACTTC.

This clone was observed a handful of times. The chain joins TRBV29-1 to TRBJ2-7, with 8 bases matching TRBD2. Germline CDR1 SQVTM, CDR2 ANQGSEA. Trimming cost V 4 bases and J 2 bases; bases outside gene matches: 7. This CDR3 region has 14 residues. The CDR3 nucleotides read TGCAGCGTTGTTGTTAGCGGGGCAACCTACGAGCAGTACTTC. It codes for CSVVVSGATYEQYF.

This sequence joins TRBV27 and TRBJ1-5; unclear D gene. The CDR3 is 14 amino acids. The germline V and J ends were trimmed by 6 bases and 3 bases, with 12 bases remaining between them. Germline loops: CDR1 MNHEY, CDR2 SMNVEV (reference sequence). The CDR3, as DNA: TGTGCCAGCAGCTACAGCAAACTCAATCAGCCCCAGCATTTT. It translates to CASSYSKLNQPQHF.

This clone was seen a handful of times. V is TRBV29-1 and J is TRBJ1-5; 8 bases fit TRBD1. In germline, CDR1 is SQVTM, CDR2 ANQGSEA. This CDR3 has 13 residues. Trimming cost V 6 bases and J 7 bases; bases outside gene matches: 8. The CDR3 coding sequence is TGCAGCGTCCTTGACAGGGGAGGCCAGCCCCAGCATTTT. It codes for CSVLDRGGQPQHF.

This clone turned up a few times. The genes are TRBV6-4 and TRBJ1-1, with TRBD1 identical over 7 bases. Germline V gives CDR1 MRHNA, CDR2 SNTAGT. Trimming cost V 5 bases and J 1 base; bases outside gene matches: 1. The CDR3 contains 13 residues. The CDR3: CASSQGENTEAFF. As DNA, the CDR3 is TGTGCCAGCAGTCAGGGGGAGAACACTGAAGCTTTCTTT.